This T cell receptor (beta chain) derives from a study of T cell responses to AZD1222 COVID-19 vaccine. The study, taken as a whole, reports: Clonal diversity was possibly underestimated, and white British individuals and females predominated among donors.

The CDR3 covers 14 residues. Germline CDR1 is SGHTA and CDR2 is FQGNSA. With V trimmed by 5 bases and J by 4 bases, 8 bases remained unmatched. A note on this clone: Its antigen is not identified.

The data were produced by immunoSEQ multiplex PCR, yet TCRdb's version contains in-frame clones alone and is incomplete. This table holds about 90,000 clones, 88% found once. The chain couples TRBV7-2 to TRBJ2-7; TRBD1 matches 7 bases. This sample comprised peripheral blood, obtained on day 0 of MenACWY control vaccination. The sequence came from an adult in good health. This CDR3 is CASSPPGQTYEQYF. In nucleotides, the CDR3 is TGTGCCAGCAGCCCCCCGGGACAGACATACGAGCAGTACTTC.